Below are 26 T cell receptor beta chains sequenced from a single sample in a study of T cell repertoires in cytomegalovirus infection (dated by TCRdb to between 2018 and 2021). Taken with the paper, the label for treatment or condition translates to: in vitro stimulation with specific CMV peptide epitopes to enrich CMV-specific T cells. The listed sequencing device is Illumina HiSeq 1500. Through fastp at Q25 and MiXCR, TCRdb rebuilt clones from the public reads, retaining in-frame beta chains. Under each unique CDR3 protein, matching rows form one entry showing the most common genes and DNA. Here the sample has approximately 300,000 distinct CDR3 sequences; 25% to 30% occur a single time. In total, the top ten clones hold 15% to 25% of the sample. These TCRs are of unknown antigen specificity. The material was cultured PBMCs, obtained from culture after CMV antigen stimulation. The source is a human donor in good health (CMV status not recorded). Some clones in this sample may be carry-over from other donors' samples.

This clonotype was counted a few times. V usage is TRBV2 and J usage is TRBJ1-3; D unclear. Germline CDR1 SNHLY, CDR2 FYNNEI. V shed 3 bases and J shed 3 bases, with 15 bases lying between them. CDR3 length: 16 residues. The CDR3 reads CASSELKPAVGNTIYF. The CDR3 DNA reads as TGTGCCAGCAGTGAGCTAAAACCCGCCGTTGGAAACACCATATATTTT.

This chain links TRBV6-5 with TRBJ2-5; possibly TRBD1 for D (5 bases). With 0 bases removed from V and 5 bases from J, the gap between germline ends came to 16 bases. This CDR3 is 16 amino acids long. Germline assignment: CDR1 MNHEY and CDR2 SVGAGI. CDR3 protein: CASSYSWGSTGETQYF. CDR3 nucleotides: TGTGCCAGCAGTTACTCATGGGGCTCCACGGGTGAGACCCAGTACTTC.

This sequence joins TRBV30 and TRBJ2-6, with 9 nucleotides matching TRBD1. The CDR3 runs to 15 residues. Germline trimming cut 5 bases from V and 1 base from J; bases unmatched to any gene: 3. From germline, CDR1 is GTSNPN and CDR2 SVGIG (reference sequence). The CDR3 DNA reads TGTGCCTGGTCGGGACAGGGATCTGGGGCCAACGTCCTGACTTTC. Amino acids: CAWSGQGSGANVLTF.

Remarks on this clonotype: The junction and the germline gene differ at one end; a read error may be behind it. The chain couples TRBV4-1 to TRBJ2-7, with no clear D. The germline gives CDR1 MGHRA, CDR2 YSYEKL. The CDR3 totals 14 residues. The CDR3 loop reads CASSQVASNYEQYF. CDR3 coding DNA: TGTGCCAGCAGCCAAGTGGCAAGCAACTACGAGCAGTACTTC.

This clonotype was seen a few times. The V and J genes are TRBV28 and TRBJ1-2; TRBD1 might be the D (6 bases). V lost 5 bases, J lost 8 bases, and 18 bases lay in between. This CDR3 comprises 14 residues. Germline V lookup: CDR1 MDHEN, CDR2 SYDVKM. This CDR3 reads CASSPTTGLGGYTF. DNA for the CDR3: TGTGCCAGCAGTCCAACTACAGGGTTAGGGGGCTACACCTTC.

This clonotype occurred a few times. The gene calls are TRBV11-3 and TRBJ1-1; D remains ambiguous. Germline V gene lookup returns CDR1 SGHNT and CDR2 YENEEA. V was pared by 4 bases and J by 2 bases, with 8 bases between. The length of the CDR3 is 13 residues. CDR3 DNA sequence: TGTGCCAGCAGCTCAGTCTCCAACACTGAAGCTTTCTTT. It translates to CASSSVSNTEAFF.

There are many counts of this clonotype. V usage is TRBV7-2 and J usage is TRBJ1-2; D perhaps matches TRBD1 (6 bases). CDR3 length: 14 residues. V lost 3 bases and J lost 4, with 12 bases in between. In germline, CDR1 is SGHTA, CDR2 FQGNSA. CDR3 region: CASSFARGSYGYTF. The CDR3 coding sequence is TGTGCCAGCAGCTTTGCCAGGGGCAGCTATGGCTACACCTTC. The full variable domain, rest sourced from reference TRBV7-2 and TRBJ1-2, is GAGVSQSPSNKVTEKGKDVELRCDPISGHTALYWYRQSLGQGLEFLIYFQGNSAPDKSGLPSDRFSAERTGGSVSTLTIQRTQQEDSAVYLCASSFARGSYGYTFGSGTRLTVV.

This rearrangement joins TRBV5-4 to TRBJ2-5; 15 nucleotides align to TRBD2. V lost 4 bases and J lost 4; bases outside the gene matches: 8. Per germline, CDR1 SGHNT and CDR2 YYREEE (reference sequence). The CDR3 runs to 17 residues. The CDR3 bases are TGTGCCAGCAGCGACAGGACTAGCGGGGGGGCGTTAGAGACCCAGTACTTC. The encoded protein is CASSDRTSGGALETQYF.

V gene TRBV7-2 combines with J gene TRBJ2-2; D unclear. CDR3 length equals 12 residues. V shed 6 bases and J shed 10 bases, with 12 bases lying between them. Looked up from germline, CDR1 is SGHTA and CDR2 is FQGNSA. The CDR3 spells CASRRSPTELFF. CDR3 in DNA: TGTGCCAGCAGACGTTCTCCTACGGAGCTGTTTTTT.

This chain uses TRBV12-3 or TRBV12-4 with TRBJ1-1; D is ambiguous. The CDR3 is 13 residues long. The ends were cut back, 7 bases at V and 7 bases at J, with 16 bases in the middle. The CDR3 coding sequence is TGTGCCAGCACCCCGAACGCCGCCGATGAAGCTTTCTTT. Translation: CASTPNAADEAFF.

This clonotype was detected a few times. V usage is TRBV28 and J usage is TRBJ2-5, with 7 bases aligning to TRBD2. Germline CDR1 MDHEN, CDR2 SYDVKM. V lost 4 bases and J lost 2; bases outside the gene matches: 7. The CDR3 is made up of 15 amino acids. The CDR3 spells CASSSLGLGQETQYF. CDR3 coding DNA: TGTGCCAGCAGTTCCCTCGGACTAGGACAAGAGACCCAGTACTTC. Full variable domain (outside the CDR3, taken from reference TRBV28 and TRBJ2-5): DVKVTQSSRYLVKRTGEKVFLECVQDMDHENMFWYRQDPGLGLRLIYFSYDVKMKEKGDIPEGYSVSREKKERFSLILESASTNQTSMYLCASSSLGLGQETQYFGPGTRLLVL.

The V call is TRBV20-1, the J call TRBJ2-3; 11 nucleotides line up with TRBD2. Looked up from germline, CDR1 is DFQATT and CDR2 is SNEGSKA (reference sequence). After removal of 6 bases from V and 6 bases from J, the junction contained 5 bases not matched to a gene. The CDR3 totals 13 residues. The CDR3 DNA follows: TGCAGTGCCCCGACTAGCGGGGCCGATACGCAGTATTTT. As protein: CSAPTSGADTQYF.

This clonotype came up a few times. The chain uses TRBV6-1 and TRBJ2-7; 9 bases align to TRBD2. The germline V gene encodes CDR1 MNHNS and CDR2 SASEGT. The V and J ends lost 4 bases and 5 bases, in that order; junction bases with no gene match: 9. The CDR3 spans 15 residues. CDR3 nucleotides: TGTGCCAGCAGTGTGGCAGCGGGAGGTCGCGACGAGCAGTACTTC. It codes for CASSVAAGGRDEQYF.

This sequence joins TRBV6-5 and TRBJ2-3; TRBD2 matches at 8 bases. The V segment lost 0 bases and the J segment 1 base; nucleotides outside the gene matches: 3. Germline loops: CDR1 MNHEY, CDR2 SVGAGI. This CDR3 has 16 residues. In DNA, the CDR3 is TGTGCCAGCAGTTACTCCCTCGGGGGGGGCACAGATACGCAGTATTTT. Residues: CASSYSLGGGTDTQYF.

This chain joins TRBV7-6 and TRBJ2-2; weak D call: TRBD1 (6 bases). V lost 1 base and J lost 11, with 11 bases in between. CDR1 is SGHVS and CDR2 is FNYEAQ in the germline V gene. This CDR3 has 13 amino acids. CDR3: CASSLEGGRELFF. As DNA, the CDR3 is TGTGCCAGCAGCTTAGAAGGGGGACGAGAGCTGTTTTTT.

The genes are TRBV28 and TRBJ1-2; no clear D gene. Germline V CDR1 and CDR2: MDHEN, SYDVKM. With 2 bases removed from V and 8 bases from J, the gap between germline ends came to 18 bases. The CDR3 contains 15 residues. The CDR3 region is CASSLEFVSGFGYTF. The CDR3 nucleotides read TGTGCCAGCAGTTTAGAGTTCGTCTCCGGCTTCGGCTACACCTTC.

This clonotype was observed a few times. This chain links TRBV7-8 with TRBJ2-1; TRBD2 agrees at 9 bases. The CDR3 contains 15 residues. The J segment lost 16 bases and the V segment lost 5 bases, leaving 18 bases of the junction unmatched. Per germline, CDR1 SGHVS and CDR2 FQNEAQ. CDR3 loop: CASSAAGVAGAGGFF. The CDR3 DNA sequence: TGTGCCAGCAGCGCGGCGGGGGTAGCGGGGGCGGGCGGATTCTTC.

V usage is TRBV2 and J usage is TRBJ1-5, with no clear D. This CDR3 spans 13 amino acids. Germline V gives CDR1 SNHLY, CDR2 FYNNEI. V dropped 8 bases and J dropped 7 bases, with 15 bases sitting between them. This CDR3 reads CASSSRRDQPQHF. CDR3 in DNA: TGTGCCAGCTCAAGTAGGAGAGACCAGCCCCAGCATTTT.

The CDR3 DNA sequence: TGTGCCAGCAGCTACAGGGCGGGCTCCTACAATGAGCAGTTCTTC. This sequence encodes CASSYRAGSYNEQFF. The chain recombines TRBV7-9 with TRBJ2-1; weak D call: TRBD1 (6 bases). The CDR3 runs 15 residues. CDR1 and CDR2 (germline): SEHNR, FQNEAQ (reference sequence). Trimming shortened V by 4 bases and J by 0 bases, and 10 bases separated the two germline ends.

This clonotype was seen only a few times. The chain couples TRBV7-2 to TRBJ2-2; perhaps TRBD1 as D (6 bases). Germline-derived CDR1 and CDR2 are SGHTA and FQGNSA. There are 15 residues in the CDR3. Trimming removed 9 bases at V and 4 bases at J, with 18 bases between. The CDR3: CASSQGIVGTGELFF. In DNA form, the CDR3 reads TGTGCCAGTAGTCAGGGGATTGTTGGCACCGGGGAGCTGTTTTTT.

This clonotype was recorded at least ten times. The chain's CDR3 is CASSFSGGSYEQYF. The CDR3 DNA follows: TGTGCCAGCAGCTTTAGCGGGGGCTCCTACGAGCAGTACTTC. The rearrangement links TRBV12-3 or TRBV12-4 to TRBJ2-7; TRBD2 agrees at 9 bases. The CDR3 is 14 amino acids. Trimming cost V 6 bases and J 0 bases; bases outside gene matches: 3.

The chain carries TRBV4-1 and TRBJ2-7; a weak D match, TRBD2 (6 bases). CDR1 and CDR2 from the germline V gene are MGHRA and YSYEKL. Trimming shortened V by 2 bases and J by 5 bases, and 28 bases separated the two germline ends. The CDR3 spans 19 residues. The CDR3 DNA follows: TGCGCCAGCAGCCAAAAGTTCGCAGGGAGGCATCCCCCATACGACGAGCAGTACTTC. Protein product: CASSQKFAGRHPPYDEQYF.

The table lists this clonotype with a few counts. The chain recombines TRBV5-6 with TRBJ2-5; D is unclear. Germline values: CDR1 SGHDT, CDR2 YYEEEE. The CDR3 loop spans 16 amino acids. Deletions cut 4 bases from V and 0 bases from J, with 16 bases between. Here the CDR3 reads CASSHLLTGYQETQYF. The CDR3 DNA reads as TGTGCCAGCAGCCACCTCTTGACGGGCTACCAAGAGACCCAGTACTTC.

The sample holds a few counts of this clonotype. This chain joins TRBV12-3 or TRBV12-4 and TRBJ2-7; D not resolved. The CDR3 has 14 residues. Between the trimmed V and J ends, which lost 0 bases and 1 base, there was a span of 7 bases. In DNA form, the CDR3 reads TGTGCCAGCAGTTTAGCGCTGGCATCCTACGAGCAGTACTTC. This encodes CASSLALASYEQYF.

This clonotype was counted only a few times. This chain uses TRBV19 with TRBJ2-1; perhaps TRBD2 as D (6 bases). V was clipped by 3 bases and J by 1 base, with 10 bases between them. From germline, CDR1 is LNHDA and CDR2 SQIVND (reference sequence). The CDR3 extends over 15 amino acids. This CDR3 is CASSMPGTSYNEQFF. For the CDR3, the DNA is TGTGCCAGTAGTATGCCGGGGACTTCCTACAATGAGCAGTTCTTC.

This clonotype was observed at least ten times. The V and J genes are TRBV7-8 and TRBJ2-1; 8 nucleotides agree with TRBD2. There are 15 residues in the CDR3. Germline-derived CDR1 and CDR2 are SGHVS and FQNEAQ. V shed 8 bases and J 3 bases; nucleotides not matched to a gene: 9. The CDR3 here is CASYRGSGNYNEQFF. CDR3 sequence (DNA): TGTGCCAGCTACCGGGGTAGCGGGAACTACAATGAGCAGTTCTTC.